This T cell receptor beta chain was retrieved from a study of blood T cells in healthy people across ages. Isolation yielded PBMCs, at least 7 million per sample, in every case. A second PCR of about 6 to 11 cycles used a sample-barcoded 5' primer and a J-beta primer mix. TCRdb reprocessed the 5' RACE reads with MiXCR, giving one entry per CDR3 protein. The sample contains roughly 830,000 distinct CDR3 sequences, around 68% of which appear only once. The CDR3 totals 14 residues. Trimming shortened V by 0 bases and J by 7 bases, and 10 bases separated the two germline ends. Germline CDR1 reads MNHEY; CDR2 reads SVGEGT.

The source of this sequence is a man younger than 40 in good health. The genes are TRBV6-2 or TRBV6-3 and TRBJ2-1; weak D call: TRBD2 (5 bases). The specimen sequenced was blood. CDR3 sequence: CASSYSRVGNEQFF. Here the CDR3 DNA reads TGTGCCAGCAGTTACTCGAGGGTTGGTAATGAGCAGTTCTTC.